This T cell receptor beta chain came from a study of T cell responses to AZD1222 COVID-19 vaccine. Overall study results and limits: Recipients of AZD1222 seropositive at baseline numbered only 6 or 7. Mapped onto spike, vaccine-associated CD4 TCRs spanned it and were dominant at 160-218 and 743-854. Of spike-specific TCRs, nearly half reportedly target regions left unmutated in variants. Donors were chiefly white British, with a greater number of females, and clonal diversity was perhaps underestimated.

The data were produced by immunoSEQ multiplex PCR, yet TCRdb's version contains in-frame clones alone and is incomplete. The sample lists over 200,000 clones, about 94% seen once, with approximately 1.5% in the top ten. This CDR3 region has 15 residues. The V gene lost 0 bases and the J gene lost 6 bases, with 11 bases spanning the gap. From germline, CDR1 is MGHRA and CDR2 YSYEKL. Note on this clone: Antigen: not known.

This TCR derives from an adult who received the MenACWY meningococcal vaccine as a control. The chain carries TRBV4-1 and TRBJ1-4; D is perhaps TRBD1 (5 bases). Specimen: peripheral blood, collected 28 days after the second dose of the MenACWY control vaccine. The CDR3 DNA follows: TGCGCCAGCAGCCAAGAGGAGGGAGGGGATGAAAAACTGTTTTTT. Encoded protein: CASSQEEGGDEKLFF.